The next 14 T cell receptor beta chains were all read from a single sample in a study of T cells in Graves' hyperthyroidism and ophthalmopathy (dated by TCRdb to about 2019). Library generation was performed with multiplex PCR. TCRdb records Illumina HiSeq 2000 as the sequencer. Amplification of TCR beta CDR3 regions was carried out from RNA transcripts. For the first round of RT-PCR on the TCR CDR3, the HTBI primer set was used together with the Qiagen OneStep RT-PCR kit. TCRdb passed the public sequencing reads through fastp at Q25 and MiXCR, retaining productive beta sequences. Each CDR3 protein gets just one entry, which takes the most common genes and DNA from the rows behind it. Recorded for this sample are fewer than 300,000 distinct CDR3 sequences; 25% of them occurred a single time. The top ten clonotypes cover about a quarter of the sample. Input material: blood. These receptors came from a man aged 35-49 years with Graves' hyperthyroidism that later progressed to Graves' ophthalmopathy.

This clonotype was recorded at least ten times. For the CDR3, the DNA is TGTGCCAGCAGCACCGTCTCGCGGGAGGGGACCCAGTACTTC. This gives the protein CASSTVSREGTQYF. The chain couples TRBV9 to TRBJ2-5, with 9 bases aligning to TRBD2. J gave up 7 bases and V 4 bases, and 8 bases lay outside the gene matches. Germline-derived CDR1 and CDR2 are SGDLS and YYNGEE. The length of the CDR3 is 14 residues.

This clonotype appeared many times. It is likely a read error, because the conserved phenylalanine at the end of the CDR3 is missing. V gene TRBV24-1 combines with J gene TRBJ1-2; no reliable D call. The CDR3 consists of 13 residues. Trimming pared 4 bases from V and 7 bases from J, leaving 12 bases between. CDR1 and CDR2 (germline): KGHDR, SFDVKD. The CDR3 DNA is TGTGCCACCAGTGACGCTCGGGCCGGTGGCTACACCTCC. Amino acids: CATSDARAGGYTS.

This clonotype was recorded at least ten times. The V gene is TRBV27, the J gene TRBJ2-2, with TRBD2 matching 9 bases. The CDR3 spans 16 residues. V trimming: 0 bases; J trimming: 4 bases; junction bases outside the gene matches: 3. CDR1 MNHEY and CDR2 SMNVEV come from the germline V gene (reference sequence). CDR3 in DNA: TGTGCCAGCAGTTTATCTGGACTAGCGATCACCGGGGAGCTGTTTTTT. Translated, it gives CASSLSGLAITGELFF.

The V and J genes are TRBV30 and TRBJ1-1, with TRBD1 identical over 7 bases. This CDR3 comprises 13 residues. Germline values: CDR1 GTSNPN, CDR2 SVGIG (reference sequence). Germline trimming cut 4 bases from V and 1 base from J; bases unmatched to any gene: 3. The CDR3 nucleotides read TGTGCCTGGACCCGGACAGGGAACACTGAAGCTTTCTTT. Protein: CAWTRTGNTEAFF.

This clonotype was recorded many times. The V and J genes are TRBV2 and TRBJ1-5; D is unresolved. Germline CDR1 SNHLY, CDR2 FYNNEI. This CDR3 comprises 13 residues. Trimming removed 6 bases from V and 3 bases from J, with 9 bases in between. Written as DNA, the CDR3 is TGTGCCAGCAGACCAGACGCCAATCAGCCCCAGCATTTT. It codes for CASRPDANQPQHF.

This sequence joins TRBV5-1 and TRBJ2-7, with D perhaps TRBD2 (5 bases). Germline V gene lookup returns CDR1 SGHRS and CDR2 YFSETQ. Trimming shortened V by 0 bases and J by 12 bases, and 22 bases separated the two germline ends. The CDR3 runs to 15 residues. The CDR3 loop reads CASSLAGEGAYARYF. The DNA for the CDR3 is TGCGCCAGCAGCTTGGCGGGTGAGGGAGCCTATGCTAGGTACTTC.

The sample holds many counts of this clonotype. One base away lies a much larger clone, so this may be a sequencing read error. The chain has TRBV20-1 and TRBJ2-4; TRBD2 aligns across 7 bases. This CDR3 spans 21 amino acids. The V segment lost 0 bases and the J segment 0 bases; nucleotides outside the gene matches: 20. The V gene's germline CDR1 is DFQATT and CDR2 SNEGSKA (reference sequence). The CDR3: CSARDRDHGGRRTLAKNIQYF. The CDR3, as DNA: TGCAGTGCTAGAGATAGGGACCATGGCGGGAGACGCACCCTAGCCAAAAACATTCAGTACTTC.

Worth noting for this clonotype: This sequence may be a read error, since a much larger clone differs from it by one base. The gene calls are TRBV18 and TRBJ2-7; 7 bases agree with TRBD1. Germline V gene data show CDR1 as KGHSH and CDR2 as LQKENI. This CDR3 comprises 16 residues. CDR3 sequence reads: CVSSPFSQGLSYEQYF. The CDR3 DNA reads TGTGTCAGCTCACCCTTTTCACAGGGGTTATCCTACGAGCAGTACTTC.

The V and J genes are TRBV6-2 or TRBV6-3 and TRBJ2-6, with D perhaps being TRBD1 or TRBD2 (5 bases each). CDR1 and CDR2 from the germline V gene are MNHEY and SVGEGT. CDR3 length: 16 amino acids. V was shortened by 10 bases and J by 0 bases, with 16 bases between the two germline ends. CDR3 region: CAIGWDRASGANVLTF. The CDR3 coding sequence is TGTGCCATCGGATGGGACCGCGCCTCTGGGGCCAACGTCCTGACTTTC.

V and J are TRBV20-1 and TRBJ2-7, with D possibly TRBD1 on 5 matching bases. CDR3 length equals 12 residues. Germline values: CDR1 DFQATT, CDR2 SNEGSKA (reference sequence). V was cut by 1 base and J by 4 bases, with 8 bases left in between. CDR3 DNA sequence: TGCAGTGCTAGAGCAGGGTTTTACGAGCAGTACTTC. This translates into CSARAGFYEQYF.

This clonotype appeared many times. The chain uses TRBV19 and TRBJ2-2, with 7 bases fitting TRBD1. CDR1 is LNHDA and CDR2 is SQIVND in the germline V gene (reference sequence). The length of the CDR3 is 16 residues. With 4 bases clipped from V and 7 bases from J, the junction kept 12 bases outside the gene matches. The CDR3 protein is CASSTHTTGVGGELFF. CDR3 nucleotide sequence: TGTGCCAGTAGTACCCACACCACAGGGGTGGGCGGGGAGCTGTTTTTT.

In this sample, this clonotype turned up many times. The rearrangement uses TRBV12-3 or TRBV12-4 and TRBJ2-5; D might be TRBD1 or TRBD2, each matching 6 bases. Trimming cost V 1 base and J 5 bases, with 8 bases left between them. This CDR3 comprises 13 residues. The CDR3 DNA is TGTGCCAGCAGTTTAGGGGGGGCTGAGACCCAGTACTTC. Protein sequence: CASSLGGAETQYF.

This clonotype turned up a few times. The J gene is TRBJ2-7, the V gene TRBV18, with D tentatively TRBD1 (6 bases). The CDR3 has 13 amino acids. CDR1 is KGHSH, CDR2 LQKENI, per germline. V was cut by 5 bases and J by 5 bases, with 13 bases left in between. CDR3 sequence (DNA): TGTGCCAGCTCAGAACAGGGCGGCGACGAGCAGTACTTC. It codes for CASSEQGGDEQYF. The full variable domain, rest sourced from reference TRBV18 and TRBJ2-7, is NAGVMQNPRHLVRRRGQEARLRCSPMKGHSHVYWYRQLPEEGLKFMVYLQKENIIDESGMPKERFSAEFPKEGPSILRIQQVVRGDSAAYFCASSEQGGDEQYFGPGTRLTVT.

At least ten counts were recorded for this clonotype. In DNA form, the CDR3 reads TGCAGTGCTAGGCTGGACAGTACGGGGACCAATGGCTACACCTTC. It is translated as CSARLDSTGTNGYTF. V gene TRBV20-1 combines with J gene TRBJ1-2; D is possibly TRBD1 (6 bases). CDR1 is DFQATT, CDR2 SNEGSKA, per germline (reference sequence). The CDR3 covers 15 residues. Trimming took 3 bases from V and 6 from J, leaving 20 bases between them.